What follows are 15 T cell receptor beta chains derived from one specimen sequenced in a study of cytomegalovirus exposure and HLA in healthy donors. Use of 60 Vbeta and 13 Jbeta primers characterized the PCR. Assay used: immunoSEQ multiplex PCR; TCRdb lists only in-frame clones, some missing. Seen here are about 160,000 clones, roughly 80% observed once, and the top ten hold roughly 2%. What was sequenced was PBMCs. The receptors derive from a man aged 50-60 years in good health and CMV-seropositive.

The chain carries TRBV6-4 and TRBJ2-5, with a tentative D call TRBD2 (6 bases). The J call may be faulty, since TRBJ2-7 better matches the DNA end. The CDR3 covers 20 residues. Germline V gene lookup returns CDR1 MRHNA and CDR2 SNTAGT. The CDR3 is CASSDSGPVGAWGDSYEQYF. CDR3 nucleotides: TGTGCCAGCAGTGACTCGGGCCCTGTGGGTGCGTGGGGGGACTCCTACGAGCAGTACTTC.

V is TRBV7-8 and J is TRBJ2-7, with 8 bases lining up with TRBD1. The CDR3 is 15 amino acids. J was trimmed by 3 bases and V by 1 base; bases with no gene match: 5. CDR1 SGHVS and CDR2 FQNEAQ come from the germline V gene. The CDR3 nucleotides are TGTGCCAGCAGCTTAGGTCCAGGGGGCCTCTACGAGCAGTACTTC. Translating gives CASSLGPGGLYEQYF.

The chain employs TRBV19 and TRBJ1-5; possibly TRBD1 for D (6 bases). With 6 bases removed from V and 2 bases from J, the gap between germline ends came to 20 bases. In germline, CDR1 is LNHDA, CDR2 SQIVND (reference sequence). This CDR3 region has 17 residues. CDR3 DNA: TGTGCCAGTAGCACGGGTTTCGGGGGGCCTCGCAATCAGCCCCAGCATTTT. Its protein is CASSTGFGGPRNQPQHF.

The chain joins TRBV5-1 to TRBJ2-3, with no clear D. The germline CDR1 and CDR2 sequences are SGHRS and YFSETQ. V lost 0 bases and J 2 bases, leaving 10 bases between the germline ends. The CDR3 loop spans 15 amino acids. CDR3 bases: TGCGCCAGCAGCTTGGCCGCTAGAATCACAGATACGCAGTATTTT. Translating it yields CASSLAARITDTQYF.

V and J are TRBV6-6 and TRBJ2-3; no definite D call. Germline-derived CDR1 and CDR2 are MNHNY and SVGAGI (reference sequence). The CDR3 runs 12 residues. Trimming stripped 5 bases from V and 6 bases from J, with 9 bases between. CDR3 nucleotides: TGTGCCAGCAGTACCCCCCGGGATACGCAGTATTTT. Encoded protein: CASSTPRDTQYF.

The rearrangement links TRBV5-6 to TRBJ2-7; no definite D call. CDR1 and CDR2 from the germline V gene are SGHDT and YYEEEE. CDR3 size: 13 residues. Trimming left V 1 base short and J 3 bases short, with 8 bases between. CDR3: CASSLTPVYEQYF. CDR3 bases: TGTGCCAGCAGCTTGACTCCCGTCTACGAGCAGTACTTC.

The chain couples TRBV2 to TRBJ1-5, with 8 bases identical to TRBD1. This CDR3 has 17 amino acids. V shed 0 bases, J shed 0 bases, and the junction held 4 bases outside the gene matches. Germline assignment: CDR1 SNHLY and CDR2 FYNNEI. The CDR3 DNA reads TGTGCCAGCAGTGAAGCGGCAGGGGGCTATAGCAATCAGCCCCAGCATTTT. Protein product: CASSEAAGGYSNQPQHF.

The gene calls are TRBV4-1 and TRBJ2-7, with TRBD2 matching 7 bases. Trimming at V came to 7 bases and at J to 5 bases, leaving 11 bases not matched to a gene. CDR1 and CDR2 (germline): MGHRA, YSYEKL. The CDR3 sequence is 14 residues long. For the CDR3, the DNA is TGCGCCAGCAAACCGGGAGCGGGGTTCAACGAGCAGTACTTC. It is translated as CASKPGAGFNEQYF.

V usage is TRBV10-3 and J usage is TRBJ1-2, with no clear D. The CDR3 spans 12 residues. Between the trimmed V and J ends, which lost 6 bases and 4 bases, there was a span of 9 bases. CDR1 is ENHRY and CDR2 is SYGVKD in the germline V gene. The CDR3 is CAISGDRYGYTF. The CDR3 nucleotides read TGTGCCATCAGCGGGGATCGCTATGGCTACACCTTC.

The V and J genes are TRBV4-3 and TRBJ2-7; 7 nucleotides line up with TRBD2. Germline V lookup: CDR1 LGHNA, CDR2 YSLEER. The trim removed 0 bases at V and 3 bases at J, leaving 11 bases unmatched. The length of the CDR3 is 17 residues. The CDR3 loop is CASSQDRAPGGVYEQYF. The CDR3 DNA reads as TGCGCCAGCAGCCAAGATCGAGCCCCTGGGGGGGTCTACGAGCAGTACTTC.

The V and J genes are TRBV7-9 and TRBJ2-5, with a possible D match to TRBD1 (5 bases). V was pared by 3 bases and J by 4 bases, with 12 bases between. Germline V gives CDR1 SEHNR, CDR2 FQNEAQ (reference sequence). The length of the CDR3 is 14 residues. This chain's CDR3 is CASSFGQGLETQYF. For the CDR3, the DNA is TGTGCCAGCAGCTTTGGGCAGGGTTTAGAGACCCAGTACTTC.

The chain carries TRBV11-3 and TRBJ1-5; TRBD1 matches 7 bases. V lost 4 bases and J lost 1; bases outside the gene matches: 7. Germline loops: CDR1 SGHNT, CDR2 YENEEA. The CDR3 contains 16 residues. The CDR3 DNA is TGTGCCAGCAGCTCCACGACAGGGTTGAGCAATCAGCCCCAGCATTTT. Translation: CASSSTTGLSNQPQHF.

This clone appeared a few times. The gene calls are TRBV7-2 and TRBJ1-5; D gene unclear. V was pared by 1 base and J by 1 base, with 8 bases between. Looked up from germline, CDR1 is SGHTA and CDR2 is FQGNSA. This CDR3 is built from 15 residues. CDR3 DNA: TGTGCCAGCAGCTTAGTGTCGGGGAGCAATCAGCCCCAGCATTTT. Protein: CASSLVSGSNQPQHF.

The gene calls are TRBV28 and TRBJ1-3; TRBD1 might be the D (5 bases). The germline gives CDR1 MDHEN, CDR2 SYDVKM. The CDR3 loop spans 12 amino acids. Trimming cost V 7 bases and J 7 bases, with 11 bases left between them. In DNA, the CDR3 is TGTGCCAGCACCGGGGGGGTCAACACCATATATTTT. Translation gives CASTGGVNTIYF.

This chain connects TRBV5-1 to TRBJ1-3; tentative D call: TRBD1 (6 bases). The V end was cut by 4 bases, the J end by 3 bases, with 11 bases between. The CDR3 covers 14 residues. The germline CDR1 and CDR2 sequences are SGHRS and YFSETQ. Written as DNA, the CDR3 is TGCGCCAGCAGCGTATCAGGGGTTGGAAACACCATATATTTT. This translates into CASSVSGVGNTIYF.